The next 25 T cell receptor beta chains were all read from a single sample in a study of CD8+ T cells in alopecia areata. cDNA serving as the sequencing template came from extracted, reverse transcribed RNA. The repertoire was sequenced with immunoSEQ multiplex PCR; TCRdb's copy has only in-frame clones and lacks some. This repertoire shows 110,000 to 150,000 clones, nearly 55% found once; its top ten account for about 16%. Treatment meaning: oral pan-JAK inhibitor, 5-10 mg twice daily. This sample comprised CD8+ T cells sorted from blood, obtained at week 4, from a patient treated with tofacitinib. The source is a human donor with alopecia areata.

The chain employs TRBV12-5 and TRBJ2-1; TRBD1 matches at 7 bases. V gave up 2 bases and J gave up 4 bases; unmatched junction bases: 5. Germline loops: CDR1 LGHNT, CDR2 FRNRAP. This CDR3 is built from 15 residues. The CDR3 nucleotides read TGTGCTAGTGGTTTGTCCAGGACAGGATACAATGAGCAGTTCTTC. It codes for CASGLSRTGYNEQFF.

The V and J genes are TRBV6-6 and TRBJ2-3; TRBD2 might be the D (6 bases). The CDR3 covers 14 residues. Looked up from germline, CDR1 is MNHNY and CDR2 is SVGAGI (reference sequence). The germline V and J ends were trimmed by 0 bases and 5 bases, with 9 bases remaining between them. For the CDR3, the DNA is TGTGCCAGCAGTTACTCGGCCGGGGGAGATACGCAGTATTTT. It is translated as CASSYSAGGDTQYF.

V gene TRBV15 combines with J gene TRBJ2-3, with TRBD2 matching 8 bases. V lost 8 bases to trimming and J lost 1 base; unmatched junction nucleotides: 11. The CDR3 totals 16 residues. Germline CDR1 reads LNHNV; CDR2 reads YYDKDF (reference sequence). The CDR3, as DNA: TGTGCCACCGAGGGACAACGGGGGGGCGGCACAGATACGCAGTATTTT. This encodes CATEGQRGGGTDTQYF.

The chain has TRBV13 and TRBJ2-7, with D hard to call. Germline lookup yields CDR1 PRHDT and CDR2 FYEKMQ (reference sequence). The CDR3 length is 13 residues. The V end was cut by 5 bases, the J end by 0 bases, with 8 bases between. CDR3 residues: CASSLPDSYEQYF. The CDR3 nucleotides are TGTGCCAGCAGCCTCCCTGACTCCTACGAGCAGTACTTC.

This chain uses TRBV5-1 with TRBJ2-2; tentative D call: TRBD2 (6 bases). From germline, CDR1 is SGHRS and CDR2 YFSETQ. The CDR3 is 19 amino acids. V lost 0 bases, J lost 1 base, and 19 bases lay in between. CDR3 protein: CASSLGLLGLGLNTGELFF. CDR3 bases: TGCGCCAGCAGCTTGGGGTTGTTGGGACTTGGATTGAACACCGGGGAGCTGTTTTTT. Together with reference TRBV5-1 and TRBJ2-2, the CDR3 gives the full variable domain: KAGVTQTPRYLIKTRGQQVTLSCSPISGHRSVSWYQQTPGQGLQFLFEYFSETQRNKGNFPGRFSGRQFSNSRSEMNVSTLELGDSALYLCASSLGLLGLGLNTGELFFGEGSRLTVL.

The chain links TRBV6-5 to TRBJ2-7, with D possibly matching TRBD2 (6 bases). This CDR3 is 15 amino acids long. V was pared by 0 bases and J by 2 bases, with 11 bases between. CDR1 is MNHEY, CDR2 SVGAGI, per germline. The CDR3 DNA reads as TGTGCCAGCAGTTACTCTGGCGGGGAAACCTACGAGCAGTACTTC. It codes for CASSYSGGETYEQYF.

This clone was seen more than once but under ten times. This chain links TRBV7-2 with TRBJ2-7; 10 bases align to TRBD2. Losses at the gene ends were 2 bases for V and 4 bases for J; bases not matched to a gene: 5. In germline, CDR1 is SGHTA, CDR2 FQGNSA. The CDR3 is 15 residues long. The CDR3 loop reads CASSLLAGELYEQYF. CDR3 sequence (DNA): TGTGCCAGCAGCTTACTAGCGGGAGAGCTGTACGAGCAGTACTTC. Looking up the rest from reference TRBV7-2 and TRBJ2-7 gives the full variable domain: GAGVSQSPSNKVTEKGKDVELRCDPISGHTALYWYRQSLGQGLEFLIYFQGNSAPDKSGLPSDRFSAERTGGSVSTLTIQRTQQEDSAVYLCASSLLAGELYEQYFGPGTRLTVT.

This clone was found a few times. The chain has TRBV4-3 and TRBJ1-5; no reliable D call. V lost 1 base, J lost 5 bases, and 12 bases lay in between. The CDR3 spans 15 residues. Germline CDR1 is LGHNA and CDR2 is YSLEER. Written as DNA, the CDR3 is TGCGCCAGCAGCCAAGTCCGAGGAGGCCATCAGCCCCAGCATTTT. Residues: CASSQVRGGHQPQHF.

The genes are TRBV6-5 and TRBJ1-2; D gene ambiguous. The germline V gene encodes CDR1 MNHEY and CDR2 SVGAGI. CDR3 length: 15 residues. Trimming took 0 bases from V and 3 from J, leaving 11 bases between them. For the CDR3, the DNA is TGTGCCAGCAGTTACTCGAATGGGGAGGACTATGGCTACACCTTC. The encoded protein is CASSYSNGEDYGYTF.

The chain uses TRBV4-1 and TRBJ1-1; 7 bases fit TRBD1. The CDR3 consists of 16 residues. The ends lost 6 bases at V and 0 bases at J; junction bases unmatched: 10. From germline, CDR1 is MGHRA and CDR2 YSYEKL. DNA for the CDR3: TGCGCCAGCAGTACAAAGGCAGGGGGACTGAACACTGAAGCTTTCTTT. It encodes CASSTKAGGLNTEAFF.

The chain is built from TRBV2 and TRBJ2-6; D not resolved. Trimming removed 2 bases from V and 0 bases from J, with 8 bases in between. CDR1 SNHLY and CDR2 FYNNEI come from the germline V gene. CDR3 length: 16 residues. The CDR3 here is CASSERFLSGANVLTF. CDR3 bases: TGTGCCAGCAGTGAAAGGTTCCTCTCTGGGGCCAACGTCCTGACTTTC.

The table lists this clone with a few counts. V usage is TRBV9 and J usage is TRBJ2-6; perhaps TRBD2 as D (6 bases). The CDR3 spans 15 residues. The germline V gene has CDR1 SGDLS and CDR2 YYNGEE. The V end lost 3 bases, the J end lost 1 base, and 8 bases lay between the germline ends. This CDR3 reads CASSGAGSGANVLTF. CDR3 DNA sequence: TGTGCCAGCAGCGGTGCGGGGTCTGGGGCCAACGTCCTGACTTTC.

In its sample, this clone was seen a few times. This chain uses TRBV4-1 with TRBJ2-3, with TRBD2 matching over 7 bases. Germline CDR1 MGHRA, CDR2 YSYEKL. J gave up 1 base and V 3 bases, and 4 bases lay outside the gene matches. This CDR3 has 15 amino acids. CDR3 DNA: TGCGCCAGCAGCCAGTTAAGCGGGGGCACAGATACGCAGTATTTT. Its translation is CASSQLSGGTDTQYF.

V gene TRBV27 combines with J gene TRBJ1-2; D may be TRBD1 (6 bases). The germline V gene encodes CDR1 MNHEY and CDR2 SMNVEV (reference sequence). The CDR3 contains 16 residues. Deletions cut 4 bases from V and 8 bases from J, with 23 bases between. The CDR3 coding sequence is TGTGCCAGCAGTTCCCCCCCGACAGGAAACCTCTCCGGCTACACCTTC. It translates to CASSSPPTGNLSGYTF.

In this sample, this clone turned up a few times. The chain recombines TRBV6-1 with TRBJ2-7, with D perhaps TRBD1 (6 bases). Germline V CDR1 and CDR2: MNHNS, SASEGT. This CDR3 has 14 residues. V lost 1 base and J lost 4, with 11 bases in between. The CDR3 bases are TGTGCCAGCAGTGAAGGCAGGGGACGTTACGAGCAGTACTTC. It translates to CASSEGRGRYEQYF.

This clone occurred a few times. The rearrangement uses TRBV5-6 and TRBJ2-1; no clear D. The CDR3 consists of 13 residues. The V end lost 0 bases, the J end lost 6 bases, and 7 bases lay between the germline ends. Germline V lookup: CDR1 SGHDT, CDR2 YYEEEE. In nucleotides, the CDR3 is TGTGCCAGCAGCTTGGTACGGGCCAATGAGCAGTTCTTC. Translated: CASSLVRANEQFF.

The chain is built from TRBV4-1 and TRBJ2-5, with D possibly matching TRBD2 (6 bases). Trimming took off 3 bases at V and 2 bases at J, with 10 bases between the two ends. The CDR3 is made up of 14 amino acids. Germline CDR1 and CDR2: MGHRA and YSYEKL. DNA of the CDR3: TGCGCCAGCAGCCACCAAGGAGGGCAAGAGACCCAGTACTTC. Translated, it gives CASSHQGGQETQYF.

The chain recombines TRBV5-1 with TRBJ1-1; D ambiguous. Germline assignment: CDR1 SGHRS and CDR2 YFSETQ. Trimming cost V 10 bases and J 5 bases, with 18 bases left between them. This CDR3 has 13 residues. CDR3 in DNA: TGCGCCTCACGTGGGTCTCGTGGAACTGAAGCTTTCTTT. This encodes CASRGSRGTEAFF. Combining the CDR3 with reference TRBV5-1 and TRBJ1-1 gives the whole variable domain KAGVTQTPRYLIKTRGQQVTLSCSPISGHRSVSWYQQTPGQGLQFLFEYFSETQRNKGNFPGRFSGRQFSNSRSEMNVSTLELGDSALYLCASRGSRGTEAFFGQGTRLTVV.

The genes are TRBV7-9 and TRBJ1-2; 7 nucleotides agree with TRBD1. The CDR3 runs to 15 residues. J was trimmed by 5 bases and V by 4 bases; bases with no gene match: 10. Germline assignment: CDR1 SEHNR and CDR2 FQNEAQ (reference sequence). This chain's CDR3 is CASSSSQGVGYGYTF. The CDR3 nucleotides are TGTGCCAGCAGCTCGTCTCAGGGGGTAGGATATGGCTACACCTTC.

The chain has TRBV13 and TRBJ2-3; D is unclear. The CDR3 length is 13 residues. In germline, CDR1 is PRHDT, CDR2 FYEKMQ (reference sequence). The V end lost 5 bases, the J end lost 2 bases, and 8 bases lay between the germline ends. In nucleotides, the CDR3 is TGTGCCAGCAGCGCTCTGTTCACAGATACGCAGTATTTT. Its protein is CASSALFTDTQYF.

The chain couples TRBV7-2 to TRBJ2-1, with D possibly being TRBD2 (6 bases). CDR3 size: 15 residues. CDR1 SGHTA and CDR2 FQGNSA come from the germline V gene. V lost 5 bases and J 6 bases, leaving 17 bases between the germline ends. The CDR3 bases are TGTGCCAGCAGCCGAACTAGTCGGGGGTTCAATGAGCAGTTCTTC. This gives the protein CASSRTSRGFNEQFF.

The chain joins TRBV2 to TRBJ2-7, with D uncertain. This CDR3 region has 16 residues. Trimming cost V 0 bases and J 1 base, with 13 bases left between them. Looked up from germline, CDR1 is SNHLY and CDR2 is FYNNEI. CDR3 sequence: CASSEALSTASYEQYF. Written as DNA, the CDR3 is TGTGCCAGCAGTGAAGCGCTATCCACGGCTTCCTACGAGCAGTACTTC. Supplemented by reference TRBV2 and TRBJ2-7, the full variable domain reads EPEVTQTPSHQVTQMGQEVILRCVPISNHLYFYWYRQILGQKVEFLVSFYNNEISEKSEIFDDQFSVERPDGSNFTLKIRSTKLEDSAMYFCASSEALSTASYEQYFGPGTRLTVT.

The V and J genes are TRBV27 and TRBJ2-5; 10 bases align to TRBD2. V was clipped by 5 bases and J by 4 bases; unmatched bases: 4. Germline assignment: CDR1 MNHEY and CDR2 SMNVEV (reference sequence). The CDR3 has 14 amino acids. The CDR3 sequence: CASSDRTSGETQYF. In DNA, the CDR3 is TGTGCCAGCAGTGATCGGACTAGCGGAGAGACCCAGTACTTC.

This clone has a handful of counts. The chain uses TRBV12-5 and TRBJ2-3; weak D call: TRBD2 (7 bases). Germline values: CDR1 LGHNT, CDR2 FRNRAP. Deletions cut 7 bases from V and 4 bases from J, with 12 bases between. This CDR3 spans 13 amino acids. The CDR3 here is CASAPRGPDTQYF. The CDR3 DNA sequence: TGTGCTAGTGCCCCGCGGGGGCCAGATACGCAGTATTTT.

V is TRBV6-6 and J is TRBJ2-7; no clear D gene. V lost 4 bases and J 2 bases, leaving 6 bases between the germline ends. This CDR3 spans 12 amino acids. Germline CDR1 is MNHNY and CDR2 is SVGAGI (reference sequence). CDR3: CASSSPPYEQYF. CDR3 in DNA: TGTGCCAGCAGTTCCCCGCCCTACGAGCAGTACTTC.